The clone carrying this T cell receptor (beta chain) was seen a few times. Antigen: not known. The CDR3 runs 13 residues. CDR1 SGHRS and CDR2 YFSETQ come from the germline V gene. V lost 4 bases and J lost 4, with 11 bases in between. The data derive from a study of cytomegalovirus exposure and HLA in healthy donors. Study as a whole: Both the approximately 120 validation repertoires and the 550 to 750 first-cohort repertoires used the same platform, as reported by a later analysis.

Study-wide findings and caveats: Researchers counted around 160 TCR beta chains as cytomegalovirus-associated.

TCRdb's table, derived via immunoSEQ multiplex PCR, lists solely in-frame clones and lacks some. Of about 200,000 clones listed, around 86% are singletons. The sequence was obtained from a woman between 18 and 29 years old in good health and CMV-seronegative. The chain uses TRBV5-1 and TRBJ1-2; perhaps TRBD1 as D (5 bases). The specimen was PBMCs. This CDR3 is CASSRTSTYGYTF. Written as DNA, the CDR3 is TGCGCCAGCAGCAGGACATCGACCTATGGCTACACCTTC. Full variable domain (outside the CDR3, taken from reference TRBV5-1 and TRBJ1-2): KAGVTQTPRYLIKTRGQQVTLSCSPISGHRSVSWYQQTPGQGLQFLFEYFSETQRNKGNFPGRFSGRQFSNSRSEMNVSTLELGDSALYLCASSRTSTYGYTFGSGTRLTVV.